At least ten counts were recorded for the clone carrying this T cell receptor beta chain. What it recognizes is unknown. The sample comes from a study of blood T cells in healthy people across ages. The second PCR ran 7 to 11 cycles with a sample-barcoded 5' primer and J-beta primers. Every molecule of cDNA carried a tag from a template-switch adaptor with 12 random nucleotides. TCRdb reanalysed the 5' RACE reads using MiXCR and keeps one entry per CDR3 protein. The repertoire holds hundreds of thousands of distinct CDR3 sequences, with 52% as singletons. Findings of the study overall: Researchers deemed the diversity estimates from one million T cells underestimates.

Looked up from germline, CDR1 is SEHNR and CDR2 is FQNEAQ (reference sequence). CDR3 size: 13 residues. The germline V and J ends were trimmed by 8 bases and 2 bases, with 11 bases remaining between them. This clonotype originated in a woman aged 80 or over in good health. Specimen: blood. V usage is TRBV7-9 and J usage is TRBJ2-3; tentative D call: TRBD2 (6 bases). CDR3 bases: TGTGCCAGCGCACGGGGGTCCACAGATACGCAGTATTTT. Translation: CASARGSTDTQYF.